A selection of T cell receptor beta chains follows, all from one sample in a study of identical twins. TCRdb analysed the 5' RACE reads with MiXCR anew, one entry per CDR3 protein. Among roughly 250,000 distinct CDR3 sequences, roughly 7% were seen once, and the ten largest hold more than 3%. This sample was shared with a second study, whose subject was yellow fever vaccine responses in identical twins.

The sequencing sample was made of memory (CD45RO+) T cells sorted from blood. The origin of the receptors is a young woman in good health. Each CDR3 is given with its conserved first and last residue. D genes are given only for firm matches. The size of a clone is reported for some rows only, either as once, few or many, or as a class for expanded clones.

V gene	D gene	clone size	J gene	CDR3 DNA	CDR3 protein
TRBV10-3	TRBD1	many	TRBJ2-2	TGTGCCATCAATACGGGACAGGGGAACACCGGGGAGCTGTTTTTT	CAINTGQGNTGELFF
TRBV4-1	NA	few	TRBJ1-6	TGCGCCAGCAGCCAAGAGGACGGTAGTTACGGGGCACCCCTCCACTTT	CASSQEDGSYGAPLHF
TRBV2	TRBD2	NA	TRBJ2-1	TGTGCCAGCAGTGACAACGGACTAGGTTGGGGTAATGAGCAGTTCTTC	CASSDNGLGWGNEQFF
TRBV9	NA	NA	TRBJ2-6	TGTGCCAGCAGCGTTGACAGTGAAGTTGCCAACGTCCTGACTTTC	CASSVDSEVANVLTF
TRBV6-4	TRBD2	few	TRBJ2-2	TGTGCCAGCACCACAACAGGAGCAAGCGGGGGGCTGTGGACCGGGGAGCTGTTTTTT	CASTTTGASGGLWTGELFF
TRBV5-6	NA	NA	TRBJ1-5	TGTGCCAGCAGCTCTCAGGGTTTGGGGGGGGGCAATCAGCCCCAGCATTTT	CASSSQGLGGGNQPQHF
TRBV4-2	TRBD2	many	TRBJ2-1	TGTGCCAGCAGCCAAGACACTAGCGGGAGCTACAATGAGCAGTTCTTC	CASSQDTSGSYNEQFF
TRBV27	NA	many	TRBJ2-7	TGTGCCAGCAGTTTCTCGAGAAACTCCTACGAGCAGTACTTC	CASSFSRNSYEQYF
TRBV10-3	TRBD2	NA	TRBJ2-1	TGTGCCGTCATGGAACCGGGACTAGCGGGAGGGGACCTCTACAATGAGCAGTTCTTC	CAVMEPGLAGGDLYNEQFF
TRBV12-3/TRBV12-4	NA	few	TRBJ1-1	TGTGCCACCTTGTGGGGGAACACTGAAGCTTTCTTT	CATLWGNTEAFF
TRBV25-1	NA	NA	TRBJ2-1	TGTGCCAGCAGCACCCAGACGACTAGGGGGATTGAGCAGTTCTTC	CASSTQTTRGIEQFF
TRBV29-1	NA	few	TRBJ2-3	TGCAGCGTTGCGGGGGGCGGGACCACGCAGTATTTT	CSVAGGGTTQYF
TRBV24-1	NA	NA	TRBJ1-1	TGTGCCACCAGCCGTGGGGTGAACACTGAAGCTTTCTTT	CATSRGVNTEAFF